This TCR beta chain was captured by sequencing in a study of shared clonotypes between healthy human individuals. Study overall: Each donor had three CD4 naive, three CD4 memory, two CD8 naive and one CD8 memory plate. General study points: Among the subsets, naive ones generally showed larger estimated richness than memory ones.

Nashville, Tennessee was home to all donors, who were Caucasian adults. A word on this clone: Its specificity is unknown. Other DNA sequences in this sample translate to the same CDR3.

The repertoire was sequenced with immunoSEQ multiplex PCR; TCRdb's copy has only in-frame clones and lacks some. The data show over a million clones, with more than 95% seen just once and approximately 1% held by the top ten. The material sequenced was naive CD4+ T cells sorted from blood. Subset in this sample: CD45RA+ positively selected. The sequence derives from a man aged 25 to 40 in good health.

The CDR3 DNA sequence: TGCGCCAGCACAGGGACTAGCGGACAAGAGACCCAGTACTTC. Its protein is CASTGTSGQETQYF. This chain uses TRBV5-1 with TRBJ2-5; 11 bases are a match to TRBD2. In germline, CDR1 is SGHRS, CDR2 YFSETQ. This CDR3 is 14 amino acids long. With 6 bases clipped from V and 2 bases from J, the junction kept 3 bases outside the gene matches. The full variable domain, rest sourced from reference TRBV5-1 and TRBJ2-5, is KAGVTQTPRYLIKTRGQQVTLSCSPISGHRSVSWYQQTPGQGLQFLFEYFSETQRNKGNFPGRFSGRQFSNSRSEMNVSTLELGDSALYLCASTGTSGQETQYFGPGTRLLVL.